The clone carrying this T cell receptor beta chain was seen a single time. What it binds is unknown. PCR used 60 Vbeta primers and 13 Jbeta primers. TCRdb's table, derived via immunoSEQ multiplex PCR, lists solely in-frame clones and lacks some. In the table there are under 200,000 clones, nearly 80% of which are singletons. This entry comes from a study of cytomegalovirus exposure and HLA in healthy donors. The V gene end was trimmed by 0 bases and the J gene end by 2 bases; junction bases not matched to a gene: 2. The CDR3 is 15 residues long. CDR1 is SGHDN and CDR2 is FVKESK in the germline V gene. General study findings and limits: Cytomegalovirus-associated status was assigned to roughly 160 TCR beta chains.

This sequence was found in a middle-aged man in good health and CMV-seropositive. Sample: PBMCs. The chain combines TRBV14 with TRBJ1-1; the match to TRBD1 covers 8 bases. CDR3 coding DNA: TGTGCCAGCAGCCAAGAAACAGGGGGTAACACTGAAGCTTTCTTT. The encoded protein is CASSQETGGNTEAFF. Drawing the rest from reference TRBV14 and TRBJ1-1, the complete variable domain is EAGVTQFPSHSVIEKGQTVTLRCDPISGHDNLYWYRRVMGKEIKFLLHFVKESKQDESGMPNNRFLAERTGGTYSTLKVQPAELEDSGVYFCASSQETGGNTEAFFGQGTRLTVV.